This TCR beta chain is drawn from a study of blood T cell repertoires in COVID-19. Clones were read by immunoSEQ multiplex PCR, and TCRdb kept only the in-frame ones, dropping some. The sample has about 68,000 clones, around 93% seen once. The ends lost 5 bases at V and 1 base at J; junction bases unmatched: 2. The CDR3 is 14 amino acids. Germline V CDR1 and CDR2: SEHNR, FQNEAQ (reference sequence). This TCR derives from an older woman with active COVID-19. The material sequenced was peripheral blood. J is TRBJ1-5 and V is TRBV7-9; TRBD1 matches at 7 bases. CDR3 region: CASSAGQSNQPQHF. The CDR3 nucleotides read TGTGCCAGCAGCGCGGGACAGAGCAATCAGCCCCAGCATTTT.